These T cell receptor beta chains were read from a single sample in a study of vaccination and CD4 T cells after COVID-19. TCRdb fed the PCR reads into MiXCR, producing one record per CDR3 protein. The repertoire includes roughly 10,000 distinct CDR3 sequences, approximately 29% of them detected once, and more than 15% sits in the top ten. Their antigens remain unidentified. The sample was CD4+ T cells from blood, cultured in vitro, taken after SARS-CoV-2 vaccination. The source of these receptors is a human donor who had recovered from COVID-19. Each CDR3 is given with its conserved first and last residue. D genes are given only for firm matches. Where a row states a size, it is once, few, many or the class of an expanded clone; other rows omit it.

V gene	clone size	J gene	D gene	CDR3 DNA	CDR3 protein
TRBV18	.	TRBJ1-2	.	TGTGCCAGCTCACCACTCCTTGCAGGGGACTATGGCTACACCTTC	CASSPLLAGDYGYTF
TRBV28	few	TRBJ1-5	TRBD1	TGTGCCAGCAGTTTATCAGGGGGTCCCAATCAGCCCCAGCATTTT	CASSLSGGPNQPQHF
TRBV30	.	TRBJ1-1	.	TGTGCCTGGAGACTTACAGGGAGGAACACTGAAGCTTTCTTT	CAWRLTGRNTEAFF
TRBV4-3	.	TRBJ1-4	TRBD1	TGCGCCAGCAGCGGACCGGGACAGGGTAGGGAAAAACTGTTTTTT	CASSGPGQGREKLFF
TRBV7-9	few	TRBJ2-7	.	TGTGCCAGCAGCTTAAAGGGCAGTTGGGGTGGTGAGGACGAGCAGTACTTC	CASSLKGSWGGEDEQYF
TRBV11-2	few	TRBJ1-2	.	TGTGCCAGCAGCTCCTCCCGGGACTTTGGCTACACCTTC	CASSSSRDFGYTF
TRBV11-2	few	TRBJ2-7	.	TGTGCCAGCAGCTTAGTGCGGACCTACGAGCAGTACTTC	CASSLVRTYEQYF
TRBV6-1	.	TRBJ2-1	.	TGTGCCAGCAGTCTCAGTCCGACTTTAGGGCAAGGGAACAATGAGCAGTTCTTC	CASSLSPTLGQGNNEQFF
TRBV6-1	.	TRBJ2-1	.	TGTGCCAGCAGATCGATAAGGGGCCACGTCGATGAGCAGTTCTTC	CASRSIRGHVDEQFF
TRBV19	.	TRBJ2-1	TRBD1	TGTGCCACCACCAGGGACAGTTACAATGAGCAGTTCTTC	CATTRDSYNEQFF
TRBV28	.	TRBJ1-1	.	TGTGCCAGCAGTTTTATACAGGGACCGAACACTGAAGCTTTCTTT	CASSFIQGPNTEAFF
TRBV20-1	.	TRBJ2-7	.	TGCAGTGCAACCGGGACAAACCCCTACGAGCAGTACTTC	CSATGTNPYEQYF
TRBV6-1	.	TRBJ2-5	TRBD2	TGTGCCAGCACTAAAATAGCGGGAGGGCCAGGAGAGACCCAGTACTTC	CASTKIAGGPGETQYF
TRBV28	.	TRBJ1-1	TRBD1	TGTGCCAGCAGTTTAGGGACAGGGGGGGGCACTGAAGCTTTCTTT	CASSLGTGGGTEAFF
TRBV23-1	few	TRBJ2-5	TRBD2	TGCGCCAGCAGTGAGGGACTAGCGGGAGGGGGAATTTTGGAAGAGACCCAGTACTTC	CASSEGLAGGGILEETQYF
TRBV7-8	.	TRBJ2-1	.	TGTGCCAGCAGCCCCGGCACTAGGATTGAGCAGTTCTTC	CASSPGTRIEQFF
TRBV20-1	few	TRBJ1-1	TRBD1	TGCAGTGCAAGCCCGGGACAGGCCACTGAAGCTTTCTTT	CSASPGQATEAFF
TRBV27	few	TRBJ2-7	TRBD1	TGTGCCAGCAGTTCGCCGCTCCGGGACAGGGCCTACGAGCAGTACTTC	CASSSPLRDRAYEQYF
TRBV4-3	.	TRBJ1-2	.	TGCGCCAGCAGCCAAGCCCTCGGACAGAACTATGGCTACACCTTC	CASSQALGQNYGYTF
TRBV12-3/TRBV12-4	.	TRBJ2-7	.	TGTGCCAGCAGTTTCCGTACGGTGATTGGGCGTCAGAGCTCCTACGAGCAGTACTTC	CASSFRTVIGRQSSYEQYF
TRBV30	.	TRBJ1-5	.	TGTGCCTGGAGAGCGAAGAGTAACAATCAGCCCCAGCATTTT	CAWRAKSNNQPQHF
TRBV5-5	.	TRBJ1-5	.	TGTGCCAGCAGCTTGGTGGGGGGGAATCAGCCCCAGCATTTT	CASSLVGGNQPQHF
TRBV7-8	few	TRBJ2-1	.	TGTGCCAGCAGCCGGATGAGGAGGGAGCAGTTCTTC	CASSRMRREQFF
TRBV6-1	.	TRBJ2-2	.	TGTGCCAGCTCGGTGGCGAGAACCGGGGAGCTGTTTTTT	CASSVARTGELFF
TRBV7-8	.	TRBJ2-5	.	TGTGCCAGCAGCTTTAGCGGTGCAGAGACCCAGTACTTC	CASSFSGAETQYF
TRBV7-2	few	TRBJ2-2	TRBD1	TGTGCCAGCAGCTCGGTTGACAGGGGAGCGAACACCGGGGAGCTGTTTTTT	CASSSVDRGANTGELFF
TRBV10-3	.	TRBJ2-5	TRBD2	TGTGCCATCAGGGGACGGGAGGGTGAGACCCAGTACTTC	CAIRGREGETQYF
TRBV24-1	once	TRBJ2-1	TRBD1	TGTGCCACCGAAGACTGGACAGGGGGTAGAAAGCAGTTCTTC	CATEDWTGGRKQFF
TRBV28	once	TRBJ2-1	.	TGTGCCAGCAGTCCTACTGGTAATTTCAGGGCGCAGTTCTTC	CASSPTGNFRAQFF
TRBV7-2	few	TRBJ1-2	.	TGTGCCAGCAGCTTCGGCATAAACTATGGCTACACCTTC	CASSFGINYGYTF
TRBV20-1	few	TRBJ2-3	.	TGCAGTGAATACGGTATAGACACAGATACGCAGTATTTT	CSEYGIDTDTQYF
TRBV12-3/TRBV12-4	.	TRBJ2-1	.	TGTGCCAGCTCCCCACCACTGAACAATGAGCAGTTCTTC	CASSPPLNNEQFF
TRBV20-1	.	TRBJ2-2	.	TGCAGTGCTAGCGTAAACAGGGTTTTGGACACCGGGGAGCTGTTTTTT	CSASVNRVLDTGELFF
TRBV7-2	medium-sized	TRBJ2-7	TRBD2	TGTGCCAGCAGCTTAGATGGACTAGCGGGACGGGAGCAGTACTTC	CASSLDGLAGREQYF
TRBV7-2	few	TRBJ1-6	TRBD1	TGTGCCAGCAGCCCCCGGGGACAGCTCTATAATTCACCCCTCCACTTT	CASSPRGQLYNSPLHF
TRBV20-1	.	TRBJ1-1	.	TGCAGTGACGACGCCCGAGGTCCCAGGGACACTGAAGCTTTCTTT	CSDDARGPRDTEAFF
TRBV6-1	.	TRBJ1-4	.	TGTGCCAGCGAAACGAGAGGGAGTGAAAAACTGTTTTTT	CASETRGSEKLFF
TRBV6-4	.	TRBJ2-1	.	TGTGCCAGCAGTGCACGACCGCAGGGTGGGGCCTACAATGAGCAGTTCTTC	CASSARPQGGAYNEQFF
TRBV20-1	few	TRBJ2-3	.	TGCAGTGCTAGAGATCAGTCGACTAGTGGGACAGATACGCAGTATTTT	CSARDQSTSGTDTQYF
TRBV15	medium-sized	TRBJ1-6	TRBD1	TGTGCCACCAGGGACAGGGGAATGGCCCCCCTCCACTTT	CATRDRGMAPLHF
TRBV11-3	.	TRBJ2-1	TRBD2	TGTGCCAGCAGCTTGCTAGCGGGAGGCTCCTACAATGAGCAGTTCTTC	CASSLLAGGSYNEQFF
TRBV12-3/TRBV12-4	few	TRBJ1-2	.	TGTGCCAGCACTTATGGGGGGCCCTATGGCTACACCTTC	CASTYGGPYGYTF
TRBV11-2	few	TRBJ1-5	.	TGTGCCAGCAGCCCATACCCAGGGAGCAATCAGCCCCAGCATTTT	CASSPYPGSNQPQHF
TRBV7-2	once	TRBJ2-3	.	TGTGCCAGCAGCTTGAAAGTTGCGAGGGATACGCAGTATTTT	CASSLKVARDTQYF
TRBV5-8	.	TRBJ2-1	TRBD1	TGTGCCAGCAGCTTGGGCCGGGACAGGGGACTCAATGAGCAGTTCTTC	CASSLGRDRGLNEQFF
TRBV6-2/TRBV6-3	few	TRBJ1-1	.	TGTGCCAGCAGTCCGCCCACCTTAACTTCGCTTGAAGCTTTCTTT	CASSPPTLTSLEAFF
TRBV7-2	.	TRBJ1-1	.	TGTGCCAGCAGCTTAGCGGTCGGCACTGAAGCTTTCTTT	CASSLAVGTEAFF
TRBV20-1	.	TRBJ2-6	.	TGCAGTGCTAGAGATCTCTCTGGGACCAACGTCCTGACTTTC	CSARDLSGTNVLTF
TRBV20-1	few	TRBJ2-3	.	TGCAGTGCTCCGCACTACACAGATACGCAGTATTTT	CSAPHYTDTQYF
TRBV7-2	.	TRBJ2-5	.	TGTGCCAGCAGGGTGGTGGGCCCGAAAGAGACCCAGTACTTC	CASRVVGPKETQYF
TRBV2	.	TRBJ2-7	.	TGTGCCAGCGGGGGCCAGGACAATTCCTACGAGCAGTACTTC	CASGGQDNSYEQYF
TRBV25-1	once	TRBJ2-4	TRBD2	TGTGCCAGCAGTGAACTCGGGAGGGGAGGAACTAAAGGGATTCAGTACTTC	CASSELGRGGTKGIQYF
TRBV27	.	TRBJ1-2	.	TGTGCCAGCAGTCCCTGGGACGGGGGCCCGTATGGCTACACCTTC	CASSPWDGGPYGYTF
TRBV7-9	few	TRBJ2-7	.	TGTGCCAGCAGCAAGACTAGTCTGACCTCCTACGAGCAGTACTTC	CASSKTSLTSYEQYF
TRBV7-2	large	TRBJ1-2	.	TGTGCCAGCAGCGCCTTGGGGGTTGGCTACACCTTC	CASSALGVGYTF
TRBV20-1	few	TRBJ1-5	.	TGCAGTGCCCCGGTTAAGCCCTATAGCAATCAGCCCCAGCATTTT	CSAPVKPYSNQPQHF
TRBV29-1	.	TRBJ2-3	TRBD1	TGCAGCGTGGGAGCCGGGACAGAACTCACAGATACGCAGTATTTT	CSVGAGTELTDTQYF
TRBV20-1	once	TRBJ1-4	TRBD1	TGCAGTGCGGCGAGACAGGGACTGGAGGAAAAACTGTTTTTT	CSAARQGLEEKLFF
TRBV19	.	TRBJ1-4	.	TGTGCCAGTGCTCGACCCTCAACTAATGAAAAACTGTTTTTT	CASARPSTNEKLFF